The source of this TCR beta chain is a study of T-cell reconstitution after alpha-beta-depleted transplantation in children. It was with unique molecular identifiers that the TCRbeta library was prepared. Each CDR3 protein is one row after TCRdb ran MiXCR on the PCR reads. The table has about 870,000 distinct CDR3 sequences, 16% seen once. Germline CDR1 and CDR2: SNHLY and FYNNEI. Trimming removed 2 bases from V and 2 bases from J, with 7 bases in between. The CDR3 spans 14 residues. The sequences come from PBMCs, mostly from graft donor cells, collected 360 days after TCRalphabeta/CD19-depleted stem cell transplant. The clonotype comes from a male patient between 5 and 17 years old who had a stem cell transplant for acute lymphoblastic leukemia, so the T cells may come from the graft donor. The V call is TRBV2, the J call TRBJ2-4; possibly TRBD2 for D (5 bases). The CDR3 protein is CASSERGTKNIQYF. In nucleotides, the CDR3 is TGTGCCAGCAGTGAACGGGGTACCAAAAACATTCAGTACTTC.